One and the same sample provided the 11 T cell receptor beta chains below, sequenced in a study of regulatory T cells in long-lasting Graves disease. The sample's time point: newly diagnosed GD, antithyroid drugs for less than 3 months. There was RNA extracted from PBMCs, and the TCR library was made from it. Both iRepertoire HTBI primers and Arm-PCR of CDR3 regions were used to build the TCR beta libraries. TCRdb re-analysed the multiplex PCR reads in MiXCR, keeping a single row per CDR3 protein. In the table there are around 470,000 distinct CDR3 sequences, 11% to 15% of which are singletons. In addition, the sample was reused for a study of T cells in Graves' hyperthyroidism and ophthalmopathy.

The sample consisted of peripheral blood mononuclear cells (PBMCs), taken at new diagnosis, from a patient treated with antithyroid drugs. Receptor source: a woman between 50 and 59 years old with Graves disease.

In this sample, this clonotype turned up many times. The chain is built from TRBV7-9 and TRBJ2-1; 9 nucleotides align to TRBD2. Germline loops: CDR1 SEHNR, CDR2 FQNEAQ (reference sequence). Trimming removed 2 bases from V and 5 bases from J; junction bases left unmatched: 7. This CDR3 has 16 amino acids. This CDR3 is CASSLLASGDHNEQFF. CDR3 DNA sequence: TGTGCCAGCAGCTTATTAGCTAGCGGGGACCACAATGAGCAGTTCTTC.

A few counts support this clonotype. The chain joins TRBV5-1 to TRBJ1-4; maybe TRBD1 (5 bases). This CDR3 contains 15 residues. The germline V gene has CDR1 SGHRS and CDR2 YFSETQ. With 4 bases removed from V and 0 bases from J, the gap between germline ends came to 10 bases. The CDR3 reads CASSQGPATNEKLFF. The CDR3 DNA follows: TGCGCCAGCAGCCAGGGTCCAGCAACTAATGAAAAACTGTTTTTT.

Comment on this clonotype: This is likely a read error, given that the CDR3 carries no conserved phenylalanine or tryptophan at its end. DNA of the CDR3: TGTGCCACCAGTGTTTGGGGGCACGAGACCCAGTACCTC. Translated: CATSVWGHETQYL. The chain uses TRBV24-1 and TRBJ2-5, with D maybe TRBD1 (6 bases). The CDR3 totals 13 residues. In germline, CDR1 is KGHDR, CDR2 SFDVKD. The V and J ends lost 5 bases and 5 bases respectively, with 11 bases between them.

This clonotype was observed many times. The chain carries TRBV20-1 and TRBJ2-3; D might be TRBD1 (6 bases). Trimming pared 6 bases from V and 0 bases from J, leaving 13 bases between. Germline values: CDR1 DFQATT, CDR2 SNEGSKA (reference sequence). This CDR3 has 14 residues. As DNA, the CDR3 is TGCAGTGCACCAGGGGACCCCAGCACAGATACGCAGTATTTT. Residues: CSAPGDPSTDTQYF.

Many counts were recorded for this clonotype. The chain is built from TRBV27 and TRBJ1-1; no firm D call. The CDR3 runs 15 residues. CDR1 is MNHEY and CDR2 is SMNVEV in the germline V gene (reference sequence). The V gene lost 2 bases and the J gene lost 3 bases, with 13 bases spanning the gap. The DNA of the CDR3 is TGTGCCAGCAGTTTAGTCGGTTTAGGGCACACTGAAGCTTTCTTT. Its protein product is CASSLVGLGHTEAFF.

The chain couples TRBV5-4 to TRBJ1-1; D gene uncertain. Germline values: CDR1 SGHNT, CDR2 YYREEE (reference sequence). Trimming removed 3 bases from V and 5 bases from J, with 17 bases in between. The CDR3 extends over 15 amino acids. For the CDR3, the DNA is TGTGCCAGCAGCTCGCAGACATCTCGACAAACTGAAGCTTTCTTT. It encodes CASSSQTSRQTEAFF.

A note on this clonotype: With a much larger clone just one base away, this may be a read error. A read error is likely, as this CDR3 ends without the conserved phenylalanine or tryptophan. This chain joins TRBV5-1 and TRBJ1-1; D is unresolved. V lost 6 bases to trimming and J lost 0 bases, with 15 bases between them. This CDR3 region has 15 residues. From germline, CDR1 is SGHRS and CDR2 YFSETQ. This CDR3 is CASTLGRSMNTEAFL. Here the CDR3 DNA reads TGCGCCAGCACTCTAGGCAGGTCCATGAACACTGAAGCTTTCCTT.

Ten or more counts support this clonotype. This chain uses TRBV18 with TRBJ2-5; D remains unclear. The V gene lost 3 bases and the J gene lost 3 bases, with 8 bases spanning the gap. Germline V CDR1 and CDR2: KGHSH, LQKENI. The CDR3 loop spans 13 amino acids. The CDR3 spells CASSPGLEETQYF. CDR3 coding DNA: TGTGCCAGCTCACCCGGGCTTGAAGAGACCCAGTACTTC. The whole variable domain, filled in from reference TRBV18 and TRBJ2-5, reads NAGVMQNPRHLVRRRGQEARLRCSPMKGHSHVYWYRQLPEEGLKFMVYLQKENIIDESGMPKERFSAEFPKEGPSILRIQQVVRGDSAAYFCASSPGLEETQYFGPGTRLLVL.

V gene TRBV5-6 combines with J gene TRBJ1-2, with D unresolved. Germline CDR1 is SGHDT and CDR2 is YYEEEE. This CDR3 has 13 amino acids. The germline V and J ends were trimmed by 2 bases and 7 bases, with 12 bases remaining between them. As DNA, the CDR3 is TGTGCCAGCAGCTTTCAAGGGTTCGCTGGCTACACCTTC. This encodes CASSFQGFAGYTF. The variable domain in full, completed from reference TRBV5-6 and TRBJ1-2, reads DAGVTQSPTHLIKTRGQQVTLRCSPKSGHDTVSWYQQALGQGPQFIFQYYEEEERQRGNFPDRFSGHQFPNYSSELNVNALLLGDSALYLCASSFQGFAGYTFGSGTRLTVV.

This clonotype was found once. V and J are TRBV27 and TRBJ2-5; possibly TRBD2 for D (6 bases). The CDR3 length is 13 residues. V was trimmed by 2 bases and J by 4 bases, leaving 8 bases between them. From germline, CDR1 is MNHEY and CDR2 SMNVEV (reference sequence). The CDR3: CASSLAEGETQYF. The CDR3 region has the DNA TGTGCCAGCAGTTTAGCGGAGGGAGAGACCCAGTACTTC.

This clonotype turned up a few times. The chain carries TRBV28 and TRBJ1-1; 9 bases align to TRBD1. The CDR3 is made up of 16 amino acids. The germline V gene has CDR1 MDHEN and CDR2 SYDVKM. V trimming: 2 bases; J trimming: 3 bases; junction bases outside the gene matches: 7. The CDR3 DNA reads TGTGCCAGCAGTTTAAATTTCAGGACAGGGGACACTGAAGCTTTCTTT. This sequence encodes CASSLNFRTGDTEAFF.